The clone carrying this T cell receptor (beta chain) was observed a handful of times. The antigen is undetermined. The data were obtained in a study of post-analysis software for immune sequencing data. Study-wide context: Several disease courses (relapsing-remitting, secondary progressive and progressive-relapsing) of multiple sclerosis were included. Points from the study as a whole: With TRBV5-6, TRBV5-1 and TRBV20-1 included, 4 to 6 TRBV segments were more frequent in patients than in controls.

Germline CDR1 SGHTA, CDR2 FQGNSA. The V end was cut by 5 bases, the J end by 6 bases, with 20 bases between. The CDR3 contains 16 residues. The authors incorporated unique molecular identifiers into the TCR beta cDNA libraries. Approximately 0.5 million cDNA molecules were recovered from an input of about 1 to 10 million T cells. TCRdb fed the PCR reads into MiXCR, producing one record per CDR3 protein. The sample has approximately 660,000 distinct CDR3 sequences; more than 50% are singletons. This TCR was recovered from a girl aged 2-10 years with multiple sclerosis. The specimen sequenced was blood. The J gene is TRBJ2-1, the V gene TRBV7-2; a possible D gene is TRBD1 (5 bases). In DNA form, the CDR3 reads TGTGCCAGCAGCCATAGTACAGGCCTCATTGGCAATGAGCAGTTCTTC. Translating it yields CASSHSTGLIGNEQFF. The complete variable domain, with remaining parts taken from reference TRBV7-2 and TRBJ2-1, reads GAGVSQSPSNKVTEKGKDVELRCDPISGHTALYWYRQSLGQGLEFLIYFQGNSAPDKSGLPSDRFSAERTGGSVSTLTIQRTQQEDSAVYLCASSHSTGLIGNEQFFGPGTRLTVL.